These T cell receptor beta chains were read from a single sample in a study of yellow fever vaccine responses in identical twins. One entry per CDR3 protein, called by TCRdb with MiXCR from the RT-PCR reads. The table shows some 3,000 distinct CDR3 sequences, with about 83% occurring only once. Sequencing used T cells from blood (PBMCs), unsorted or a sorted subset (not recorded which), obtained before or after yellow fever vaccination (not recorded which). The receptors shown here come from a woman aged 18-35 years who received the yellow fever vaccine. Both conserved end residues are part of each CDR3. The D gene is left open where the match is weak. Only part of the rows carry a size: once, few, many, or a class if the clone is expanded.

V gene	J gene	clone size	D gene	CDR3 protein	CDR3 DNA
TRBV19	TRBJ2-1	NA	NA	CASRRGQSYNEQFF	TGTGCCAGTCGGCGGGGACAGTCCTACAATGAGCAGTTCTTC
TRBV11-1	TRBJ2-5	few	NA	CASSLFTGGLETQYF	TGTGCCAGCAGCCTCTTCACTGGAGGATTGGAGACCCAGTACTTC
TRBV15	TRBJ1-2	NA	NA	CATSRSSGLYGYTF	TGTGCCACCAGCAGAAGTTCAGGGTTATATGGCTACACCTTC
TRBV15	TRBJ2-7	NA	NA	CATSRGGTAEKQLQYF	TGTGCCACCAGCAGAGGCGGGACAGCCGAGAAACAACTGCAGTACTTC
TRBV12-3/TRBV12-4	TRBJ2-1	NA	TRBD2	CASSLALAGHYNEQFF	TGTGCCAGCAGTTTAGCGCTAGCGGGGCATTACAATGAGCAGTTCTTC
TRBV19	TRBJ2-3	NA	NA	CASSIADTDTQYF	TGTGCCAGTAGTATAGCGGACACCGATACGCAGTATTTT
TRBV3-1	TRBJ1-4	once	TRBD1	CASSQDGTGSEKLFF	TGTGCCAGCAGCCAAGACGGGACAGGGAGCGAAAAACTGTTTTTT
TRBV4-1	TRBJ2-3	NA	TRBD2	CASSQENKAGGPMVDTQYF	TGCGCCAGCAGCCAAGAAAATAAGGCGGGAGGGCCTATGGTGGATACGCAGTATTTT
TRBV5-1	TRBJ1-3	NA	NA	CASSLMVQSSGNTIYF	TGCGCCAGCAGCTTGATGGTTCAGAGCTCTGGAAACACCATATATTTT
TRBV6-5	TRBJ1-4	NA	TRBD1	CASSYLGQGRQNEKLFF	TGTGCCAGCAGTTACCTCGGACAGGGGAGGCAGAATGAAAAACTGTTTTTT
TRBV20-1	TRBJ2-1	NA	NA	CSARIPGVGEQFF	TGCAGTGCTAGAATCCCCGGAGTAGGTGAGCAGTTCTTC
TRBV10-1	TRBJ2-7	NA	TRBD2	CASSGLAGAYEQYF	TGCGCCAGCAGCGGACTAGCGGGAGCATACGAGCAGTACTTC
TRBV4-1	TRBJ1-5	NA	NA	CASSDYLGAGNQPQHF	TGCGCCAGCAGCGATTACCTCGGGGCGGGCAATCAGCCCCAGCATTTT
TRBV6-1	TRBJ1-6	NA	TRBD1	CASRPDRGHSPLHF	TGTGCCAGCAGGCCCGACAGGGGTCACTCACCCCTCCACTTT
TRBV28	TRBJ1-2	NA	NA	CASSSNYGYTF	TGTGCCAGCAGTTCCAACTATGGCTACACCTTC
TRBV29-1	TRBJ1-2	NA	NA	CSPRTLDYGYTF	TGCAGCCCCCGCACCCTTGACTATGGCTACACCTTC
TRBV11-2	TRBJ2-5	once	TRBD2	CASSPRTSGGVVLTQYF	TGTGCCAGCAGCCCAAGGACTAGCGGGGGGGTGGTTTTGACCCAGTACTTC
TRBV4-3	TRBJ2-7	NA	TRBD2	CASSPSGGGAYEQYF	TGCGCCAGCAGCCCCTCGGGAGGCGGAGCCTACGAGCAGTACTTC
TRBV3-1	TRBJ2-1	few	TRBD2	CASSPSPAGGYNEQFF	TGTGCCAGCAGCCCCTCACCCGCGGGAGGCTACAATGAGCAGTTCTTC
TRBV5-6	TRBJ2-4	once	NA	CASSLRGKAKNIQYF	TGTGCCAGCAGCTTGCGGGGTAAAGCCAAAAACATTCAGTACTTC
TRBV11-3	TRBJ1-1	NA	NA	CASSLAGFGGSVNTEAFF	TGTGCCAGCAGCTTAGCAGGGTTCGGGGGGTCCGTGAACACTGAAGCTTTCTTT
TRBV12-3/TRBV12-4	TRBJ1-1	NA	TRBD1	CASKGRDRMNTEAFF	TGTGCCAGCAAGGGGAGGGACAGGATGAACACTGAAGCTTTCTTT
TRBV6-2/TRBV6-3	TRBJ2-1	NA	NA	CASTLGSYNEQFF	TGTGCCAGCACACTAGGCTCCTACAATGAGCAGTTCTTC
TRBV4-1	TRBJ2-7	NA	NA	CASSHPSQGRYEQYF	TGCGCCAGCAGCCACCCCTCTCAGGGGCGCTACGAGCAGTACTTC
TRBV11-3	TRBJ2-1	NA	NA	CASSQTAKNTVYNEQFF	TGTGCCAGCAGCCAAACCGCCAAAAACACAGTCTACAATGAGCAGTTCTTC
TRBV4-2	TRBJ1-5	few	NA	CASSQDLGQPQHF	TGTGCCAGCAGCCAAGATCTGGGGCAGCCCCAGCATTTT
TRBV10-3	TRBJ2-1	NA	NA	CAISEAYDEQFF	TGTGCCATCAGTGAGGCTTATGATGAGCAGTTCTTC
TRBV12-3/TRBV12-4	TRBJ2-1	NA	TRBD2	CASSASGQKDNEQFF	TGTGCCAGCAGTGCTAGCGGGCAGAAAGACAATGAGCAGTTCTTC